This record covers a single T cell receptor beta chain. The antigen is not known. The data were obtained in a study of T cells in Graves' hyperthyroidism and ophthalmopathy. Across the whole study: Sampling of peripheral blood happened at initial diagnosis, prior to any treatment.

Study outcomes and limitations: Among thyroid clonotypes expanded above 0.001, most also appeared in blood. Ophthalmopathy could be told apart from stable hyperthyroidism with a 13 V-J model. Prediction of ophthalmopathy progression came a median roughly 6.4 months pre-onset.

Amplified regions were TCR beta CDR3 sequences from RNA transcripts. The HTBI primer set drove a first-round RT-PCR of the TCR CDR3. Each CDR3 protein is one row after TCRdb ran MiXCR on the multiplex PCR reads. The repertoire holds over 400,000 distinct CDR3 sequences, with roughly 22% as singletons. The CDR3 extends over 13 amino acids. The germline V and J ends were trimmed by 2 bases and 6 bases, with 8 bases remaining between them. Germline CDR1 SEHNR, CDR2 FQNEAQ (reference sequence). The clonotype was recovered from a woman aged 65 to 85 with Graves' ophthalmopathy. V and J are TRBV7-9 and TRBJ1-5; no clear D gene. Sequencing was done on a sample of blood. The CDR3 bases are TGTGCCAGCAGCTTAAGTTCCGGTCAGCCCCAGCATTTT. It yields the protein CASSLSSGQPQHF.